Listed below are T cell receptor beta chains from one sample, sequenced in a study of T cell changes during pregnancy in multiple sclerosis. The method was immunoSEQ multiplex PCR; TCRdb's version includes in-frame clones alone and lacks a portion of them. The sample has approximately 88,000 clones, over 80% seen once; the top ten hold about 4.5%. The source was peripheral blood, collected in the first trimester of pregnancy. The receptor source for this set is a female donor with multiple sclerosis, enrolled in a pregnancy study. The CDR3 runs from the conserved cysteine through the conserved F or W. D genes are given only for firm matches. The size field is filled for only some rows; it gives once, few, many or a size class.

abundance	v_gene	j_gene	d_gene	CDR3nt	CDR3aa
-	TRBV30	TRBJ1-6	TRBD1	TGTGCCGCCCGGGACAGGGGTGGATCACCCCTCCACTTT	CAARDRGGSPLHF
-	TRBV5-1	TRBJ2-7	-	TGCGCCAGCAGCGGGGCAGGGCGCCGGTACGAGCAGTACTTC	CASSGAGRRYEQYF
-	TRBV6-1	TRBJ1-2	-	TGTGCCAGCAGTAGCGCCACCGGGGGGGTGGAGGGCTACACCTTC	CASSSATGGVEGYTF
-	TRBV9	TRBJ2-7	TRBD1	TGTGCCAGCAGCGTAGGGGGGACAGGGGCCTACGAGCAGTACTTC	CASSVGGTGAYEQYF
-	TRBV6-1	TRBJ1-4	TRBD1	TGTGCCAGCAGTGAAAGGACAGGGCCTGGGGAAAAACTGTTTTTT	CASSERTGPGEKLFF
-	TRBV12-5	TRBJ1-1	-	TGTGCTAGTGGTTTGCGGGTCTCGGGGACAACTGAAGCTTTCTTT	CASGLRVSGTTEAFF
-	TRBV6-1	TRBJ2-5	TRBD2	TGTGCCAGCAGCCCTAGCGGTTTAGGCCCAGAGACCCAGTACTTC	CASSPSGLGPETQYF
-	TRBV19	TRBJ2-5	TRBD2	TGTGCCAGCAGGACTAGCGGGGGTACGGAGACCCAGTACTTC	CASRTSGGTETQYF
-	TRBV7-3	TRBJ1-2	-	TGTGCCAGCAGCGCCCACAGGGAGGGTGGCTACACCTTC	CASSAHREGGYTF
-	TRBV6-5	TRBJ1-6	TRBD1	TGTGCCAGCAGTTCCTCACAGGGGGTAATCTATTCACCCCTCCACTTT	CASSSSQGVIYSPLHF
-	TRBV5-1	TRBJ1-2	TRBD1	TGCGCCAGCAGTAGCGGACAGGTTAACTATGGCTACACCTTC	CASSSGQVNYGYTF
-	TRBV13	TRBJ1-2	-	TGTGCCAGCAGTGGGGCTGGTGGGGTTAACTATGGCTACACCTTC	CASSGAGGVNYGYTF
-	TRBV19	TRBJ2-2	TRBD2	TGTGCCAGTAGTATTCAGGTTAGGGCGGGGGGAAACACCGGGGAGCTGTTTTTT	CASSIQVRAGGNTGELFF
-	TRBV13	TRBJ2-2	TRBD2	TGTGCCAGTCGACTAGCGGGGGGACCCGGGGAGCTGTTTTTT	CASRLAGGPGELFF
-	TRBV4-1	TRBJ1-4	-	TGCGCCAGCAGCCAGGGTGGGGCAGGTCTTGAAAAACTGTTTTTT	CASSQGGAGLEKLFF
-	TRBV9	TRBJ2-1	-	TGTGCCAGCAGCGTATATGGCTCAGCGGGTGATGAGCAGTTCTTC	CASSVYGSAGDEQFF
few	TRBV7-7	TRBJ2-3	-	TGTGCTAGCAGCTTATCGGGAACAGATACGCAGTATTTT	CASSLSGTDTQYF
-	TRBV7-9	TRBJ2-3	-	TGTGCCAGCAGCTACACCCCAGATACGCAGTATTTT	CASSYTPDTQYF
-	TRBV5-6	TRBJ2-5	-	TGTGCCAGCAGCTACACAGGCCAAGAGACCCAGTACTTC	CASSYTGQETQYF
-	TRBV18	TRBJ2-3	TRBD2	TGTGCCAGCTCACCACTTCCTAGCGGGCGCACAGATACGCAGTATTTT	CASSPLPSGRTDTQYF
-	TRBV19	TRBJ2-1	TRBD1	TGTGCCAGTAGTATAGATCTGTTAACAGGGGGCTACAATGAGCAGTTCTTC	CASSIDLLTGGYNEQFF
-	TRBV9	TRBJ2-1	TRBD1	TGTGCCAGCAGCGGATCGGGACAGCCCTACAATGAGCAGTTCTTC	CASSGSGQPYNEQFF
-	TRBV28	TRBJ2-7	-	TGTGCCAGCAGCTCGTTCAACAGGGAAGACGAGCAGTACTTC	CASSSFNREDEQYF
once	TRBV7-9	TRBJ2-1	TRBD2	TGTGCCAGCTGGGCGGGGGGCTACAATGAGCAGTTCTTC	CASWAGGYNEQFF
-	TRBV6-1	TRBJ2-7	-	TGTGCCAGCAGTCTCGGGGAGGAGGGGAAGTACTTC	CASSLGEEGKYF
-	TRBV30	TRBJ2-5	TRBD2	TGTGCCTGGAGTGGGGGCAGCGGGAGAGAGACCCAGTACTTC	CAWSGGSGRETQYF
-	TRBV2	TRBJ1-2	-	TGTGCCAGCAGTGAATTCAGTGGCTATGGCTACACCTTC	CASSEFSGYGYTF
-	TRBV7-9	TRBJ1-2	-	TGTGCCAGCAGCCTACGAGGAGGGTACGACTATGGCTACACCTTC	CASSLRGGYDYGYTF
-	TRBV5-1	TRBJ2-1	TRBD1	TGCGCCAGCAGCCGGGACAGCTCCTACAATGAGCAGTTCTTC	CASSRDSSYNEQFF
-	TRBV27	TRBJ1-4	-	TGTGCCAGCAGTTTATCGGCCTATCAGGGTTTTAATGAAAAACTGTTTTTT	CASSLSAYQGFNEKLFF
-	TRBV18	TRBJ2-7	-	TGTGCCAGCTCACCTACAGCCTACGAGCAGTACTTC	CASSPTAYEQYF
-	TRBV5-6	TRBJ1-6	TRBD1	TGTGCCAGCAGCTCGGACAGGGGGGTATATAATTCACCCCTCCACTTT	CASSSDRGVYNSPLHF
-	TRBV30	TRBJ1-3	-	TGTGCCTGGAGCCCGGGTGGGTTGGGAAACACCATATATTTT	CAWSPGGLGNTIYF
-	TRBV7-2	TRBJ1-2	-	TGTGCCAGCAGCCCATTGAGCAACTATGGCTACACCTTC	CASSPLSNYGYTF